These 26 T cell receptor beta chains were sequenced from one sample in a study of regulatory T cells in long-lasting Graves disease. Time point in this sample: newly diagnosed GD, antithyroid drugs for less than 3 months. RNA from PBMCs was the source of the TCR library. Construction of TCR beta libraries relied on iRepertoire HTBI primers and on Arm-PCR targeting CDR3 regions. TCRdb fed the multiplex PCR reads into MiXCR, producing one record per CDR3 protein. The sample consists of about 530,000 distinct CDR3 sequences, more than 15% of them appearing once. The sample was also reused in another study, on T cells in Graves' hyperthyroidism and ophthalmopathy.

Sequencing used peripheral blood mononuclear cells (PBMCs), obtained at new diagnosis, from a patient treated with antithyroid drugs. Receptors were obtained from a woman aged 40-60 years with Graves disease.

This clonotype was found many times. The chain couples TRBV19 to TRBJ1-1; D is perhaps TRBD1 (5 bases). CDR3 length equals 15 residues. The germline CDR1 and CDR2 sequences are LNHDA and SQIVND (reference sequence). The V and J ends lost 4 bases and 0 bases respectively, with 12 bases between them. The CDR3 bases are TGTGCCAGTAGTACTAGCAGGGATATGAACACTGAAGCTTTCTTT. As protein: CASSTSRDMNTEAFF.

The table lists this clonotype with a few counts. The chain employs TRBV5-1 and TRBJ2-1, with a weak D call TRBD1 (6 bases). V was pared by 3 bases and J by 5 bases, with 12 bases between. The CDR3 is 14 residues long. From germline, CDR1 is SGHRS and CDR2 YFSETQ. The CDR3 nucleotides read TGCGCCAGCAGCTCGGGGACAACCAACAATGAGCAGTTCTTC. Amino acids: CASSSGTTNNEQFF.

This clonotype was observed a handful of times. J is TRBJ2-3 and V is TRBV18; 8 bases map to TRBD2. This CDR3 spans 16 amino acids. J gave up 2 bases and V 2 bases, and 6 bases lay outside the gene matches. Germline V lookup: CDR1 KGHSH, CDR2 LQKENI. The CDR3 sequence: CASSPLQRGTTDTQYF. In DNA form, the CDR3 reads TGTGCCAGCTCACCATTACAGCGGGGGACCACAGATACGCAGTATTTT.

The rearrangement joins TRBV25-1 to TRBJ2-5, with a tentative D call TRBD1 (5 bases). The germline V gene has CDR1 MGHDK and CDR2 SYGVNS. The CDR3 consists of 16 residues. V was trimmed by 8 bases and J by 7 bases, leaving 26 bases between them. Written as DNA, the CDR3 is TGTGCCAGCGTAACCGTGAGAGAAAAACAGGCCGGGACCCAGTACTTC. Its translation: CASVTVREKQAGTQYF.

The CDR3 protein is CASSEPEYGNTIYF. In nucleotides, the CDR3 is TGTGCCAGCAGTGAGCCGGAGTATGGAAACACCATATATTTT. V usage is TRBV25-1 and J usage is TRBJ1-3; D not resolved. Trimming took 3 bases from V and 3 from J, leaving 9 bases between them. CDR3 size: 14 residues. Germline V CDR1 and CDR2: MGHDK, SYGVNS.

Concerning this clonotype: This sequence may be a read error, since a much larger clone differs from it by one base. The CDR3 reads CASRRSSNEQFF. The CDR3 DNA follows: TGTGCCAGCCGCCGCTCGTCCAATGAGCAGTTCTTC. The rearrangement uses TRBV3-1 and TRBJ2-1; D call uncertain. V lost 8 bases, J lost 6 bases, and 11 bases lay in between. Germline V lookup: CDR1 LGHDT, CDR2 YNNKEL (reference sequence). CDR3 length equals 12 residues.

The CDR3 DNA follows: TGTGCCAGCAGCCACCTTGGGACTAGCGGGAGGGGAGGAGAGACCCAGTACTTC. Translating it yields CASSHLGTSGRGGETQYF. The V gene is TRBV7-9, the J gene TRBJ2-5, with TRBD2 identical over 16 bases. Germline-derived CDR1 and CDR2 are SEHNR and FQNEAQ (reference sequence). This CDR3 spans 18 amino acids. The V and J ends lost 5 bases and 4 bases, in that order; junction bases with no gene match: 10.

A few counts support this clonotype. The chain links TRBV5-4 to TRBJ2-3; TRBD2 is a possible D gene (6 bases). This CDR3 contains 13 residues. The ends were cut back, 5 bases at V and 6 bases at J, with 13 bases in the middle. Germline V CDR1 and CDR2: SGHNT, YYREEE (reference sequence). CDR3: CASSRSGGDTQYF. In nucleotides, the CDR3 is TGTGCCAGCAGTCGTAGCGGAGGGGATACGCAGTATTTT.

The sample holds many counts of this clonotype. The chain's CDR3 is CASSPVRGPYNEQFF. The CDR3 region has the DNA TGTGCCAGCAGCCCGGTGCGGGGGCCCTACAATGAGCAGTTCTTC. This chain uses TRBV11-1 with TRBJ2-1; D is possibly TRBD2 (7 bases). This CDR3 contains 15 residues. V was cut by 5 bases and J by 2 bases, with 13 bases left in between. Per the germline V gene, CDR1 is SGHAT and CDR2 is FQDESV (reference sequence).

The V and J genes are TRBV6-1 and TRBJ1-3; maybe TRBD1 (6 bases). Germline lookup yields CDR1 MNHNS and CDR2 SASEGT. The CDR3 runs 15 residues. Trimming shortened V by 3 bases and J by 0 bases, and 9 bases separated the two germline ends. DNA for the CDR3: TGTGCCAGCAGTGACAGGGGCCCCTCTGGAAACACCATATATTTT. Protein: CASSDRGPSGNTIYF.

This clonotype has only a few counts. The CDR3 spells CSAQSTSGGARETQYF. CDR3 DNA sequence: TGCAGTGCTCAGTCTACTAGCGGGGGGGCCCGGGAGACCCAGTACTTC. The chain carries TRBV20-1 and TRBJ2-5, with 13 nucleotides matching TRBD2. The J segment lost 5 bases and the V segment lost 5 bases, leaving 11 bases of the junction unmatched. Per germline, CDR1 DFQATT and CDR2 SNEGSKA (reference sequence). This CDR3 has 16 amino acids.

This clonotype was counted at least ten times. The J gene is TRBJ1-2, the V gene TRBV19, with D maybe TRBD1 (6 bases). V was shortened by 5 bases and J by 7 bases, with 26 bases between the two germline ends. This CDR3 region has 17 residues. Germline CDR1 is LNHDA and CDR2 is SQIVND (reference sequence). The CDR3 is CASSLIQDSRGTRGYTF. Written as DNA, the CDR3 is TGTGCCAGTAGTTTAATACAGGACAGCCGAGGAACCCGTGGCTACACCTTC.

Many counts were recorded for this clonotype. The chain links TRBV7-9 to TRBJ1-1; a possible D gene is TRBD1 (5 bases). V lost 2 bases and J lost 3, with 7 bases in between. From germline, CDR1 is SEHNR and CDR2 FQNEAQ (reference sequence). CDR3 size: 13 residues. The CDR3 nucleotides are TGTGCCAGCAGCTTAACGACAGACACTGAAGCTTTCTTT. Protein sequence: CASSLTTDTEAFF.

Only a few counts were recorded for this clonotype. The chain recombines TRBV5-5 with TRBJ1-6; 9 bases align to TRBD1. The J segment lost 6 bases and the V segment lost 3 bases, leaving 7 bases of the junction unmatched. Per the germline V gene, CDR1 is SGHKS and CDR2 is YYEKEE (reference sequence). CDR3 length: 16 residues. As DNA, the CDR3 is TGTGCCAGCAGCTACAACCGGACAGGGGTTAATTCACCCCTCCACTTT. Translated: CASSYNRTGVNSPLHF.

This clonotype was detected many times. The CDR3 reads CASSYSTGLSNLNTEAFF. The CDR3 bases are TGTGCCAGCAGTTACTCGACGGGACTCTCGAACCTGAACACTGAAGCTTTCTTT. The chain links TRBV6-6 to TRBJ1-1; D may be TRBD1 (5 bases). V lost 0 bases and J 0 bases, leaving 17 bases between the germline ends. The CDR3 is 18 residues long. Per germline, CDR1 MNHNY and CDR2 SVGAGI (reference sequence).

This clonotype has a count of ten or more. This chain links TRBV11-2 with TRBJ2-5, with TRBD2 as a possible D gene (6 bases). The CDR3 covers 14 residues. Germline-derived CDR1 and CDR2 are SGHAT and FQNNGV. V was cut by 6 bases and J by 5 bases, with 16 bases left in between. The CDR3 sequence is CASSSGGWVETQYF. CDR3 sequence (DNA): TGTGCCAGCAGTTCAGGAGGGTGGGTTGAGACCCAGTACTTC.

This clonotype was recorded many times. The chain employs TRBV20-1 and TRBJ2-3, with D unclear. The ends were cut back, 3 bases at V and 6 bases at J, with 13 bases in the middle. The germline V gene encodes CDR1 DFQATT and CDR2 SNEGSKA (reference sequence). This CDR3 comprises 13 residues. The CDR3 is CSASELRLDTQYF. In DNA form, the CDR3 reads TGCAGTGCTAGCGAACTGCGGCTGGATACGCAGTATTTT.

To note about this clonotype: This may stem from a read error, because a much larger clone lies one nucleotide away. The chain recombines TRBV2 with TRBJ2-7; 10 bases fit TRBD2. Germline V lookup: CDR1 SNHLY, CDR2 FYNNEI. The CDR3 totals 9 residues. DNA of the CDR3: TGTGCCAGCAGTGGAGCGGGGGGGTTC. As protein: CASSGAGGF.

The chain couples TRBV12-3 or TRBV12-4 to TRBJ2-2; a weak D match, TRBD1 (6 bases). Trimming removed 5 bases at V and 2 bases at J, with 9 bases between. The CDR3 length is 14 residues. CDR3: CASSGTRNTGELFF. CDR3 nucleotide sequence: TGTGCCAGCAGTGGGACAAGAAACACCGGGGAGCTGTTTTTT.

In its sample, this clonotype was seen a few times. This rearrangement joins TRBV30 to TRBJ1-1; tentative D call: TRBD1 (6 bases). CDR3 length: 12 residues. The V gene lost 4 bases and the J gene lost 8 bases, with 14 bases spanning the gap. The germline V gene has CDR1 GTSNPN and CDR2 SVGIG (reference sequence). CDR3 region: CAWNFDGGEAFF. The CDR3 region has the DNA TGTGCCTGGAATTTCGATGGGGGCGAAGCTTTCTTT. Using reference TRBV30 and TRBJ1-1 for the parts outside the CDR3, the full variable domain is SQTIHQWPATLVQPVGSPLSLECTVEGTSNPNLYWYRQAAGRGLQLLFYSVGIGQISSEVPQNLSASRPQDRQFILSSKKLLLSDSGFYLCAWNFDGGEAFFGQGTRLTVV.

J is TRBJ1-5 and V is TRBV7-8; D unclear. Germline CDR1 reads SGHVS; CDR2 reads FQNEAQ. This CDR3 is 14 amino acids long. The germline V and J ends were trimmed by 6 bases and 2 bases, with 11 bases remaining between them. The CDR3 reads CASSDRWGNQPQHF. In DNA form, the CDR3 reads TGTGCCAGCAGTGATCGATGGGGCAATCAGCCCCAGCATTTT. Complete variable domain (other parts from reference TRBV7-8 and TRBJ1-5): GAGVSQSPRYKVAKRGQDVALRCDPISGHVSLFWYQQALGQGPEFLTYFQNEAQLDKSGLPSDRFFAERPEGSVSTLKIQRTQQEDSAVYLCASSDRWGNQPQHFGDGTRLSIL.

The rearrangement uses TRBV15 and TRBJ2-3; 9 bases map to TRBD1. With 2 bases clipped from V and 2 bases from J, the junction kept 5 bases outside the gene matches. Germline V gene data show CDR1 as LNHNV and CDR2 as YYDKDF (reference sequence). There are 16 residues in the CDR3. CDR3 in amino acids: CATSRPGQGPTDTQYF. The CDR3 DNA is TGTGCCACCAGCAGACCGGGACAGGGTCCCACAGATACGCAGTATTTT.

The rearrangement joins TRBV12-3 or TRBV12-4 to TRBJ2-1; D uncertain. V lost 3 bases, J lost 9 bases, and 12 bases lay in between. The CDR3 runs 13 residues. In DNA, the CDR3 is TGTGCCAGCAGTTTTGCGCCGGAAAGTGAGCAGTTCTTC. Translated: CASSFAPESEQFF.

This clonotype appeared a few times. V usage is TRBV25-1 and J usage is TRBJ1-5; D may be TRBD1 (5 bases). V lost 8 bases and J lost 1, with 15 bases in between. Germline CDR1 reads MGHDK; CDR2 reads SYGVNS. The CDR3 loop spans 15 amino acids. The CDR3 DNA follows: TGTGCCAGCGGGGGGAACGGAGGCAGCAATCAGCCCCAGCATTTT. This gives the protein CASGGNGGSNQPQHF. Together with reference TRBV25-1 and TRBJ1-5, the CDR3 gives the full variable domain: EADIYQTPRYLVIGTGKKITLECSQTMGHDKMYWYQQDPGMELHLIHYSYGVNSTEKGDLSSESTVSRIRTEHFPLTLESARPSHTSQYLCASGGNGGSNQPQHFGDGTRLSIL.

The chain employs TRBV27 and TRBJ1-1, with 9 positions matching TRBD1. With 6 bases clipped from V and 1 base from J, the junction kept 15 bases outside the gene matches. CDR1 and CDR2 from the germline V gene are MNHEY and SMNVEV (reference sequence). The CDR3 is made up of 18 amino acids. Here the CDR3 reads CASSRGGVPGQGNTEAFF. DNA for the CDR3: TGTGCCAGCAGCCGCGGGGGTGTACCGGGACAGGGGAACACTGAAGCTTTCTTT.

This clonotype was picked up many times. The rearrangement joins TRBV28 to TRBJ1-5; the D gene is possibly TRBD1 (5 bases). CDR1 is MDHEN and CDR2 is SYDVKM in the germline V gene. This CDR3 contains 17 residues. V dropped 7 bases and J dropped 4 bases, with 23 bases sitting between them. In nucleotides, the CDR3 is TGTGCCAGCAACTCACTCCGGGGCAGCCTGGGGAATCAGCCCCAGCATTTT. It encodes CASNSLRGSLGNQPQHF.